The clone carrying this T cell receptor (beta chain) was observed many times. This entry belongs to a study of T cells in Graves' hyperthyroidism and ophthalmopathy. Uncontrolled infection, other autoimmune disease, pregnancy or lactation barred patients from enrollment. RNA transcripts yielded amplified TCR beta CDR3 regions. Using the HTBI primer set, a first-round RT-PCR was run on the TCR CDR3. Each CDR3 protein gets one entry after TCRdb re-called the multiplex PCR reads with MiXCR. Of approximately 370,000 distinct CDR3 sequences in the sample, approximately 17% were seen once. V lost 7 bases to trimming and J lost 4 bases; unmatched junction nucleotides: 19. There are 20 residues in the CDR3. Germline V gene data show CDR1 as SNHLY and CDR2 as FYNNEI.

This TCR derives from a woman aged 25 to 45 with Graves' hyperthyroidism that later progressed to Graves' ophthalmopathy. The V gene is TRBV2, the J gene TRBJ2-6; 10 positions match TRBD1. Sequencing input: blood. CDR3 coding DNA: TGTGCCAGCAAATCACCGGGACAGGGGCTCACTCGTACCGGGGCCAACGTCCTGACTTTC. It encodes CASKSPGQGLTRTGANVLTF.